This TCR beta chain was sequenced during a study of vaccination effects on CD4 cells after COVID-19. Comment on this clone: Its antigen is as yet unknown.

The assay was immunoSEQ multiplex PCR, and TCRdb's table has in-frame clones only and misses some. The table shows 66,000 or so clones, with roughly 80% occurring only once. Isolation of CD4+ T cells took place after 10 to 11 days of culture. Participants received two doses of either the BNT162b2 or mRNA-1273 vaccine. Trimming left V 5 bases short and J 0 bases short, with 11 bases between. Germline V gene data show CDR1 as LNHDA and CDR2 as SQIVND (reference sequence). CDR3 length: 15 amino acids. Sequencing used CD4+ T cells from PBMCs cultured without peptide, obtained after COVID-19 vaccination. The clonotype comes from a human donor who received a COVID-19 vaccine. The chain uses TRBV19 and TRBJ1-3; D unresolved. CDR3 sequence reads: CASSRPRSSGNTIYF. DNA of the CDR3: TGTGCCAGTAGTCGTCCCCGCAGCTCTGGAAACACCATATATTTT.